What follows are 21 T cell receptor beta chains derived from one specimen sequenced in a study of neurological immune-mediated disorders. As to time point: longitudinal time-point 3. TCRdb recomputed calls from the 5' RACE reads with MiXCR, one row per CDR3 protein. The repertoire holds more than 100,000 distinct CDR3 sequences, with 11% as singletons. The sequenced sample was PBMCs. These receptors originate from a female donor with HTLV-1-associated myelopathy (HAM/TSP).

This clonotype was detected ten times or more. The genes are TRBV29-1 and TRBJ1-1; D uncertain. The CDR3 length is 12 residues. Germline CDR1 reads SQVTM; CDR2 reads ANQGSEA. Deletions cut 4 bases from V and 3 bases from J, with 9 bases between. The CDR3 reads CSVVPRDTEAFF. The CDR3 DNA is TGCAGCGTTGTTCCTAGGGACACTGAAGCTTTCTTT.

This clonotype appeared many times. CDR3 protein: CSLGGTTDTQYF. In nucleotides, the CDR3 is TGCAGCCTAGGAGGTACCACAGATACGCAGTATTTT. This chain links TRBV20-1 with TRBJ2-3; D may be TRBD2 (5 bases). The CDR3 is 12 residues long. Per the germline V gene, CDR1 is DFQATT and CDR2 is SNEGSKA (reference sequence).

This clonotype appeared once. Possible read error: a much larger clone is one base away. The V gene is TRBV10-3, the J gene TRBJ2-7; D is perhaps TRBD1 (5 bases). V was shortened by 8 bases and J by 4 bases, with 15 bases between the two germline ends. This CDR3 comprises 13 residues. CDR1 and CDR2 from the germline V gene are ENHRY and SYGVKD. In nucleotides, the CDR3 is TGTGCCATCGACAGCTGCTCAGGGTACGAGCAGTACTTC. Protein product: CAIDSCSGYEQYF.

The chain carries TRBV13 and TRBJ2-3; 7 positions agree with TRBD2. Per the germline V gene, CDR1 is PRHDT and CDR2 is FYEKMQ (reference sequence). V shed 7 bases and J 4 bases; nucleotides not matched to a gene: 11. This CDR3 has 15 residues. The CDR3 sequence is CASIFGGGGADTQYF. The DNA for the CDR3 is TGTGCCAGCATCTTTGGAGGCGGGGGAGCAGATACGCAGTATTTT.

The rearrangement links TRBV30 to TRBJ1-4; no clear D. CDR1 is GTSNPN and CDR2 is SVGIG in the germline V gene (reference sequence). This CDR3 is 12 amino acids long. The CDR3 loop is CATGPLGEKLFF. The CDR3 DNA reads TGTGCAACCGGGCCTCTAGGGGAAAAACTGTTTTTT.

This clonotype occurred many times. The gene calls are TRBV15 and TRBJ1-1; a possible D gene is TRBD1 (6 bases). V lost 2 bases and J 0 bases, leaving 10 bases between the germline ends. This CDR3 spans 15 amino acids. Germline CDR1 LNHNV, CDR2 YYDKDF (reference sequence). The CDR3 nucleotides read TGTGCCACCAGCAGAAACAGGGCGATGAACACTGAAGCTTTCTTT. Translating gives CATSRNRAMNTEAFF.

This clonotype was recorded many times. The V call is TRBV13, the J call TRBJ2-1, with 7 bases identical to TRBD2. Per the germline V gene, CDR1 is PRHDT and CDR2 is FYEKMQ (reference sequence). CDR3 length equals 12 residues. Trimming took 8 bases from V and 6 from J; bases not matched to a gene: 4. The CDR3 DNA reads TGTGCCAGCGGGGGGGGTACCAATGAGCAGTTCTTC. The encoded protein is CASGGGTNEQFF.

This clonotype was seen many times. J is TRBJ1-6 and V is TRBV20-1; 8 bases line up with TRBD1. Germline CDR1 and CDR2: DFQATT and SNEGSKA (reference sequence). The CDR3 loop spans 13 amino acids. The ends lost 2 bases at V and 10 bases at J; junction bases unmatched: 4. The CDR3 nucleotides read TGCAGTGCTAGAAACAGGGGGAAATCACCCCTCCACTTT. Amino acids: CSARNRGKSPLHF.

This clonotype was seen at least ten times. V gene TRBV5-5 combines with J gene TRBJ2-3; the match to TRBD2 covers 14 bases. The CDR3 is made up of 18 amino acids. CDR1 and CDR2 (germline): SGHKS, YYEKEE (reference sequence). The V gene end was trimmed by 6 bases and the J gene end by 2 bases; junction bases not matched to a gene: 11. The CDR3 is CASTPGLAGGRHTDTQYF. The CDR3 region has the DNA TGTGCCAGCACCCCAGGACTAGCGGGGGGCCGTCACACAGATACGCAGTATTTT.

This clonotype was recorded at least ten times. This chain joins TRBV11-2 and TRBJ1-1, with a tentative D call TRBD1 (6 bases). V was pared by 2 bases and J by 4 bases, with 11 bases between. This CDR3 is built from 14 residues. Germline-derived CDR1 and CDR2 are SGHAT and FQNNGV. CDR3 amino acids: CASSLRGRVTEAFF. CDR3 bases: TGTGCCAGCAGCTTACGGGGGCGGGTCACTGAAGCTTTCTTT.

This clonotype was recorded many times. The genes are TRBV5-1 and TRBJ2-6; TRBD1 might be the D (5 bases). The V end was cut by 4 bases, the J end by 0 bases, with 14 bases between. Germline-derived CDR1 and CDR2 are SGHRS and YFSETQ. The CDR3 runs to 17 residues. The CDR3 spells CASSGAGSLSGANVLTF. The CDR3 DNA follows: TGCGCCAGCAGCGGGGCAGGGTCCCTCTCTGGGGCCAACGTCCTGACTTTC.

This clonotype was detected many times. Here the CDR3 reads CSATGGNQPQHF. In nucleotides, the CDR3 is TGCAGTGCAACCGGGGGCAATCAGCCCCAGCATTTT. The J gene is TRBJ1-5, the V gene TRBV20-1; no firm D call. There are 12 residues in the CDR3. Germline CDR1 DFQATT, CDR2 SNEGSKA (reference sequence). V dropped 6 bases and J dropped 2 bases, with 8 bases sitting between them.

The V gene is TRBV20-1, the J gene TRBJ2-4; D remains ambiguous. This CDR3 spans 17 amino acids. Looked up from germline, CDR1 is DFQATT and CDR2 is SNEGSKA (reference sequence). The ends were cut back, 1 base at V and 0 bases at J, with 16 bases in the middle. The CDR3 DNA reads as TGCAGTGCTAGAGTGGGCAGACGGACCCTAGCCAAAAACATTCAGTACTTC. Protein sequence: CSARVGRRTLAKNIQYF.

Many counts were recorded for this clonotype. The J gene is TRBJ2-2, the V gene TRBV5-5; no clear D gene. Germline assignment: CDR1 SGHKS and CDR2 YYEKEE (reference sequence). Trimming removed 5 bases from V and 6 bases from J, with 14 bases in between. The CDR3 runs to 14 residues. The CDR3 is CASSTRPPSGELFF. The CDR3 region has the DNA TGTGCCAGCAGTACGCGCCCCCCGTCCGGGGAGCTGTTTTTT.

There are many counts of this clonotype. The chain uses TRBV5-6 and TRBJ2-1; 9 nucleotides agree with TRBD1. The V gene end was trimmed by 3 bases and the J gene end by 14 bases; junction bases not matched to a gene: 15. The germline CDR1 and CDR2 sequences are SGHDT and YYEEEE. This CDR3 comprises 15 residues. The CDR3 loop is CASSSTLTTGGEEFF. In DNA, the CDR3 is TGTGCCAGCAGCTCAACTCTTACTACAGGGGGCGAGGAGTTCTTC.

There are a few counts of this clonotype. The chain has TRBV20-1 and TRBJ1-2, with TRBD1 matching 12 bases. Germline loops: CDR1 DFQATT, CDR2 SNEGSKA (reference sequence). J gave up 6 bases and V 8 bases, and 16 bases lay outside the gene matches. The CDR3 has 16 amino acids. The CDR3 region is CSSPVGGTGGANGYTF. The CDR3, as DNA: TGCAGTTCCCCCGTTGGGGGGACAGGGGGCGCCAATGGCTACACCTTC.

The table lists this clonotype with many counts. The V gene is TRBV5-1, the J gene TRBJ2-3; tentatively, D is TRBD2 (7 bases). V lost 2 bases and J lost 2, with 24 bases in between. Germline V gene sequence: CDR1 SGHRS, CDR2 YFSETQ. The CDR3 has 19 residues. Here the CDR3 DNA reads TGCGCCAGCAGCTTCCGGAACAGCAAGGGGGGGACAAACACAGATACGCAGTATTTT. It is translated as CASSFRNSKGGTNTDTQYF.

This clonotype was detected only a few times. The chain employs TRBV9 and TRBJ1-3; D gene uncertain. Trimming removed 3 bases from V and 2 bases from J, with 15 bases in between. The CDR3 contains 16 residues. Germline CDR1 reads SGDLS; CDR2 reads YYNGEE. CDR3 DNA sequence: TGTGCCAGCAGCGAACAAATTCCGAGTGCTGGAAACACCATATATTTT. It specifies CASSEQIPSAGNTIYF.

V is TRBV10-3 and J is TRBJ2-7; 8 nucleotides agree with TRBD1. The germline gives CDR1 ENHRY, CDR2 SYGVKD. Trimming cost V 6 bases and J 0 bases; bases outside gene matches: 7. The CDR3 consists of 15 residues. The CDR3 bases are TGTGCCATCAGGACGGACAGGGTCGGCTCCTACGAGCAGTACTTC. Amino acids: CAIRTDRVGSYEQYF.

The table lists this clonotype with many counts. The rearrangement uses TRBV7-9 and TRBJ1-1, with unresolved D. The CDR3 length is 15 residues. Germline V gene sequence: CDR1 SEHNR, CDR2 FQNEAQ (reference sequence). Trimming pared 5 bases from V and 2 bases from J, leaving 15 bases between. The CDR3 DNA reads TGTGCCAGCAGCCAACAAAGGACCGGTAACACTGAAGCTTTCTTT. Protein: CASSQQRTGNTEAFF.

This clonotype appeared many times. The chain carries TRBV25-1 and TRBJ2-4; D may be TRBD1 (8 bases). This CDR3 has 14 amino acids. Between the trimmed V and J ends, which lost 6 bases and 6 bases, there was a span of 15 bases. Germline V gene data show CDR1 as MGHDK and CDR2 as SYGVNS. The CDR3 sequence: CASSTGGGGNIQYF. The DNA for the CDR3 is TGTGCCAGCAGCACAGGGGGGGGGGGAAACATTCAGTACTTC.